This record concerns one T cell receptor beta chain sequence. Its matching antigen is unknown. Per germline, CDR1 GTSNPN and CDR2 SVGIG (reference sequence). The V end was cut by 0 bases, the J end by 0 bases, with 11 bases between. This CDR3 spans 15 amino acids. The data derive from a study of stem cell transplantation in POMP-related autoinflammatory disease. Whole-study findings and limits: PRAID patients trended toward lower TRB diversity and higher clonality in all analyzed T-cell subsets.

Some clones are missing from TCRdb's copy, which holds only in-frame ones; the method was immunoSEQ multiplex PCR. The data contain 6,000 to 7,000 clones, 75% to 90% of them singletons. Sequenced input: a CXCR5-defined cell subset from PBMCs. This receptor was identified in a human donor in good health. V and J are TRBV30 and TRBJ1-2, with a weak D call TRBD1 (5 bases). CDR3 nucleotides: TGTGCCTGGAGTGTGCCAGGGCTCCCTAACTATGGCTACACCTTC. Its translation is CAWSVPGLPNYGYTF.